This is a list of T cell receptor beta chains from one sample in a study of blood T cell repertoires in COVID-19. Generated by immunoSEQ multiplex PCR, the TCRdb table keeps only in-frame clones and is missing some. The repertoire consists of around 170,000 clones, with approximately 88% occurring once and the leading ten covering 9%. The material sequenced was PBMCs or T cells enriched from blood (not recorded which). These receptors were collected from a woman younger than 30 who had recovered from COVID-19. CDR3s include the opening cysteine and the closing phenylalanine or tryptophan. Each record gives: V gene, clone size, D gene, J gene, CDR3 DNA, CDR3 protein. D genes are given only for firm matches. A clone size is listed for some rows: how often the clone was seen (once, few, many), or a class if it is expanded.

V gene: TRBV29-1; clone size: -; D gene: -; J gene: TRBJ1-2; CDR3 DNA: TGCAGCGTTGATATTACGAGGGAAGGGAGCTATGGCTACACCTTC; CDR3 protein: CSVDITREGSYGYTF
V gene: TRBV6-5; clone size: once; D gene: -; J gene: TRBJ1-4; CDR3 DNA: TGTGCCAGCAGTTACTCAGGGAGGGGTAATGAAAAACTGTTTTTT; CDR3 protein: CASSYSGRGNEKLFF
V gene: TRBV29-1; clone size: -; D gene: TRBD1; J gene: TRBJ1-2; CDR3 DNA: TGCAGCGTGGGGGACAGGGGAGAGGGCTACACCTTC; CDR3 protein: CSVGDRGEGYTF
V gene: TRBV11-2; clone size: once; D gene: -; J gene: TRBJ1-2; CDR3 DNA: TGTGCCAGCAGCTCCGACACCATCTATGGCTACACCTTC; CDR3 protein: CASSSDTIYGYTF
V gene: TRBV30; clone size: once; D gene: -; J gene: TRBJ1-5; CDR3 DNA: TGTGCCTGGGCCCCAGGGAATCAGCCCCAGCATTTT; CDR3 protein: CAWAPGNQPQHF
V gene: TRBV28; clone size: -; D gene: TRBD1; J gene: TRBJ1-2; CDR3 DNA: TGTGCCAGCAGTACGACAGGGGGCTCCCATATAGGCTACACCTTC; CDR3 protein: CASSTTGGSHIGYTF
V gene: TRBV5-1; clone size: -; D gene: -; J gene: TRBJ1-6; CDR3 DNA: TGCGCCAGCAGGTTAGGGGCAGATAATTCACCCCTCCACTTT; CDR3 protein: CASRLGADNSPLHF
V gene: TRBV29-1; clone size: -; D gene: TRBD1; J gene: TRBJ1-5; CDR3 DNA: TGCAGCGTTTCGCGGGACAGGGATCAGCCCCAGCATTTT; CDR3 protein: CSVSRDRDQPQHF
V gene: TRBV2; clone size: -; D gene: -; J gene: TRBJ1-1; CDR3 DNA: TGTGCCAGCAGTGTGGGAGGAAGAAACACTGAAGCTTTCTTT; CDR3 protein: CASSVGGRNTEAFF
V gene: TRBV27; clone size: once; D gene: -; J gene: TRBJ2-5; CDR3 DNA: TGTGCCAGCAGTCCCCACCCTCGGCGGGGCCCCGTGGAAGAGACCCAGTACTTC; CDR3 protein: CASSPHPRRGPVEETQYF
V gene: TRBV3-1/TRBV3-2; clone size: -; D gene: -; J gene: TRBJ2-7; CDR3 DNA: TGTGCCAGCAGCCAAGATCCGGCCAGGACCTACGAGCAGTACTTC; CDR3 protein: CASSQDPARTYEQYF
V gene: TRBV9; clone size: -; D gene: TRBD1; J gene: TRBJ2-1; CDR3 DNA: TGTGCCAGCAGCCCAATGACAGGGTTCCCCTACAATGAGCAGTTCTTC; CDR3 protein: CASSPMTGFPYNEQFF
V gene: TRBV7-2; clone size: -; D gene: -; J gene: TRBJ1-2; CDR3 DNA: TGTGCCAGCAGCCCACAGGGAGAGTTCGGCTATGGCTACACCTTC; CDR3 protein: CASSPQGEFGYGYTF
V gene: TRBV3-1/TRBV3-2; clone size: -; D gene: -; J gene: TRBJ2-1; CDR3 DNA: TGTGCCAGCAGCCAAGCGGCCTACAATGAGCAGTTCTTC; CDR3 protein: CASSQAAYNEQFF
V gene: TRBV5-1; clone size: -; D gene: TRBD1; J gene: TRBJ1-1; CDR3 DNA: TGCGCCAGCAGCACAGGGGGCGAAGTCACTGAAGCTTTCTTT; CDR3 protein: CASSTGGEVTEAFF
V gene: TRBV24-1; clone size: -; D gene: -; J gene: TRBJ1-2; CDR3 DNA: TGTGCCACCAGTGCTGAGGGTTATGGCTACACCTTC; CDR3 protein: CATSAEGYGYTF
V gene: TRBV7-9; clone size: -; D gene: -; J gene: TRBJ2-7; CDR3 DNA: TGTGCCAGCAGCTCGCGGGACTGGCCCTACGAGCAGTACTTC; CDR3 protein: CASSSRDWPYEQYF
V gene: TRBV16; clone size: -; D gene: -; J gene: TRBJ1-1; CDR3 DNA: TGTGCCAGCAGCCGCACCCACGGAGGTGAGACTGAAGCTTTCTTT; CDR3 protein: CASSRTHGGETEAFF
V gene: TRBV9; clone size: -; D gene: -; J gene: TRBJ2-3; CDR3 DNA: TGTGCCAGCAGCCTTAGTGGGGGAGGGGGTTCAGATACGCAGTATTTT; CDR3 protein: CASSLSGGGGSDTQYF